The text below deals with one T cell receptor (beta chain). The antigen remains undetermined. The entry originates in a study of OX40 agonist ivuxolimab in advanced cancers. Study conclusions and caveats: Among some nonresponders, normalized T-cell clonal expansion was also low. Antigen specificity remained undetermined for the expanded peripheral T cells.

The repertoire was sequenced with immunoSEQ multiplex PCR; TCRdb's copy has only in-frame clones and lacks some. The table has some 80,000 clones, 89% seen once. CDR1 LNHDA and CDR2 SQIVND come from the germline V gene (reference sequence). V was pared by 5 bases and J by 4 bases, with 9 bases between. The CDR3 is 13 amino acids. The TCR sequence derives from an adult with an advanced solid tumor such as melanoma, head and neck, liver or kidney cancer. V usage is TRBV19 and J usage is TRBJ1-5; maybe TRBD1 (5 bases). Sequenced here: CD4+ or CD8+ T cells sorted from blood, sampled in a trial of the OX40 agonist ivuxolimab. CDR3 amino acids: CASSRDSNQPQHF. The CDR3 nucleotides are TGTGCCAGTAGTCGGGACTCTAATCAGCCCCAGCATTTT.